The 20 T cell receptor beta chains below were found in one sample sequenced in a study of T cell changes during pregnancy in multiple sclerosis. Profiled with immunoSEQ multiplex PCR; TCRdb holds only in-frame clones, not every one. This table has roughly 59,000 clones, 80% to 95% appearing once. The material sequenced was CD8+ T cells from peripheral blood mononuclear cells, taken in the second trimester of pregnancy. These receptors all come from a female donor with multiple sclerosis, enrolled in a pregnancy study.

The chain has TRBV5-1 and TRBJ2-2; 8 nucleotides match TRBD2. The CDR3 extends over 15 amino acids. CDR1 and CDR2 (germline): SGHRS, YFSETQ. After removal of 0 bases from V and 5 bases from J, the junction contained 3 bases not matched to a gene. The CDR3 reads CASSLVGGRTGELFF. DNA of the CDR3: TGCGCCAGCAGCTTGGTTGGCGGGAGGACCGGGGAGCTGTTTTTT.

This chain connects TRBV5-6 to TRBJ1-1; 7 bases match TRBD1. The CDR3 sequence is 18 residues long. Trimming at V came to 5 bases and at J to 4 bases, leaving 20 bases not matched to a gene. Germline V gene lookup returns CDR1 SGHDT and CDR2 YYEEEE. The CDR3 loop reads CASSPFRGENFESTEAFF. Written as DNA, the CDR3 is TGTGCCAGCAGTCCATTCAGGGGGGAGAACTTTGAAAGCACTGAAGCTTTCTTT.

This clone has only one observation. V gene TRBV2 combines with J gene TRBJ2-2; 10 bases map to TRBD2. V gave up 6 bases and J gave up 3 bases; unmatched junction bases: 7. The CDR3 length is 16 residues. Looked up from germline, CDR1 is SNHLY and CDR2 is FYNNEI. CDR3 nucleotide sequence: TGTGCCAGCAGGTCTGTACTAGCGGGACACACCGGGGAGCTGTTTTTT. It yields the protein CASRSVLAGHTGELFF.

V gene TRBV11-1 combines with J gene TRBJ2-1, with unresolved D. This CDR3 is 15 amino acids long. V lost 2 bases to trimming and J lost 9 bases, with 17 bases between them. The V gene's germline CDR1 is SGHAT and CDR2 FQDESV (reference sequence). The CDR3: CASSLMSGRETEQFF. The CDR3 nucleotides read TGTGCCAGCAGCTTAATGTCGGGTCGTGAAACTGAGCAGTTCTTC.

This chain links TRBV7-8 with TRBJ2-5; tentative D call: TRBD2 (5 bases). The germline CDR1 and CDR2 sequences are SGHVS and FQNEAQ. This CDR3 has 13 residues. V was shortened by 5 bases and J by 2 bases, with 9 bases between the two germline ends. The CDR3 DNA follows: TGTGCCAGCAGCCTGGACTTTCAAGAGACCCAGTACTTC. The encoded protein is CASSLDFQETQYF.

The rearrangement uses TRBV6-6 and TRBJ2-2, with 9 nucleotides matching TRBD2. The J segment lost 6 bases and the V segment lost 5 bases, leaving 10 bases of the junction unmatched. This CDR3 is 16 amino acids long. The germline V gene encodes CDR1 MNHNY and CDR2 SVGAGI (reference sequence). Here the CDR3 reads CASSLGVAGDPGELFF. The CDR3 bases are TGTGCCAGCAGTCTTGGGGTAGCGGGGGACCCCGGGGAGCTGTTTTTT.

This clone was seen more than once but under ten times. The rearrangement uses TRBV19 and TRBJ1-3; D unclear. The CDR3 sequence is 13 residues long. Germline V CDR1 and CDR2: LNHDA, SQIVND (reference sequence). V was pared by 3 bases and J by 2 bases, with 5 bases between. The CDR3 nucleotides are TGTGCCAGTAGTATGTCAGCTGGAAACACCATATATTTT. This encodes CASSMSAGNTIYF.

The chain has TRBV27 and TRBJ1-1; tentative D call: TRBD1 (6 bases). The ends were cut back, 0 bases at V and 5 bases at J, with 7 bases in the middle. The germline CDR1 and CDR2 sequences are MNHEY and SMNVEV (reference sequence). The CDR3 is 13 residues long. DNA of the CDR3: TGTGCCAGCAGTTTATCAGGGGGAACTGAAGCTTTCTTT. It codes for CASSLSGGTEAFF.

V gene TRBV4-1 combines with J gene TRBJ2-4; D not certain. The germline gives CDR1 MGHRA, CDR2 YSYEKL. This CDR3 spans 16 amino acids. The V gene lost 4 bases and the J gene lost 1 base, with 14 bases spanning the gap. In DNA form, the CDR3 reads TGCGCCAGCAGCCTTTACTCCCCCGGGGCCAAAAACATTCAGTACTTC. Translating gives CASSLYSPGAKNIQYF.

V gene TRBV4-1 combines with J gene TRBJ2-1, with a possible D match to TRBD1 (6 bases). CDR3 length: 14 residues. Trimming removed 0 bases from V and 8 bases from J, with 11 bases in between. Germline V CDR1 and CDR2: MGHRA, YSYEKL. CDR3 loop: CASSQELQGHEQFF. Written as DNA, the CDR3 is TGCGCCAGCAGCCAAGAATTACAGGGCCATGAGCAGTTCTTC.

J is TRBJ1-1 and V is TRBV6-6; 9 bases line up with TRBD1. The CDR3 covers 11 residues. CDR1 is MNHNY and CDR2 is SVGAGI in the germline V gene (reference sequence). J was trimmed by 11 bases and V by 4 bases; bases with no gene match: 2. The DNA for the CDR3 is TGTGCCAGCAGTTTCGGGACAGGGGCTTTCTTT. Its translation: CASSFGTGAFF.

The J gene is TRBJ2-3, the V gene TRBV27, with 8 nucleotides matching TRBD1. The germline CDR1 and CDR2 sequences are MNHEY and SMNVEV (reference sequence). The trim removed 3 bases at V and 6 bases at J, leaving 5 bases unmatched. The CDR3 spans 14 residues. As DNA, the CDR3 is TGTGCCAGCAGTTTTTCAGGGGGCGCGGATACGCAGTATTTT. Protein product: CASSFSGGADTQYF.

The chain has TRBV27 and TRBJ1-2; TRBD1 agrees at 7 bases. From germline, CDR1 is MNHEY and CDR2 SMNVEV (reference sequence). The CDR3 covers 15 residues. The V gene end was trimmed by 0 bases and the J gene end by 8 bases; junction bases not matched to a gene: 9. This chain's CDR3 is CASSLSRVGGGGYTF. CDR3 bases: TGTGCCAGCAGTTTATCAAGGGTAGGGGGCGGGGGCTACACCTTC.

Regarding this clone: This clone may be a read error of a much larger clone one base away. The V call is TRBV28, the J call TRBJ2-2; 8 bases fit TRBD1. The CDR3 covers 14 residues. From germline, CDR1 is MDHEN and CDR2 SYDVKM. J lost 4 bases, V lost 5 bases, and 3 bases had no gene match. CDR3 sequence reads: CASSRTGSTGELFF. CDR3 sequence (DNA): TGTGCCAGCAGTCGGACAGGGAGCACCGGGGAGCTGTTTTTT.

This clone was observed a single time. The CDR3, as DNA: TGTGCCAGTAGTATGGCGGGGTCTAACGAGCAGTACTTC. The encoded protein is CASSMAGSNEQYF. The rearrangement links TRBV19 to TRBJ2-7; D possibly corresponds to TRBD2 (6 bases). The germline V gene encodes CDR1 LNHDA and CDR2 SQIVND (reference sequence). Trimming cost V 3 bases and J 5 bases, with 11 bases left between them. The CDR3 extends over 13 amino acids.

This clone has only one observation. The chain couples TRBV2 to TRBJ2-1, with 7 bases fitting TRBD1. Germline CDR1 SNHLY, CDR2 FYNNEI. Germline trimming cut 1 base from V and 0 bases from J; bases unmatched to any gene: 3. The CDR3 is made up of 16 amino acids. The CDR3 protein is CASSEGAGGSYNEQFF. DNA for the CDR3: TGTGCCAGCAGTGAAGGGGCAGGGGGCTCCTACAATGAGCAGTTCTTC.

The genes are TRBV14 and TRBJ1-2; D perhaps matches TRBD1 (5 bases). Germline-derived CDR1 and CDR2 are SGHDN and FVKESK. The CDR3 is 12 residues long. CDR3 sequence: CAVSGLFYGYTF. The DNA for the CDR3 is TGTGCTGTGTCGGGACTCTTCTATGGCTACACCTTC.

The chain couples TRBV27 to TRBJ2-7, with a possible D match to TRBD1 (6 bases). This CDR3 comprises 12 residues. Trimming removed 1 base from V and 7 bases from J, with 8 bases in between. Germline-derived CDR1 and CDR2 are MNHEY and SMNVEV (reference sequence). This CDR3 is CASSLWGREQYF. The CDR3 nucleotides read TGTGCCAGCAGTTTATGGGGGCGGGAGCAGTACTTC.

This rearrangement joins TRBV27 to TRBJ2-7; 7 nucleotides match TRBD2. Germline-derived CDR1 and CDR2 are MNHEY and SMNVEV (reference sequence). CDR3 length: 15 amino acids. V gave up 6 bases and J gave up 6 bases; unmatched junction bases: 14. The CDR3 sequence is CASSGGGRSRTEQYF. CDR3 nucleotide sequence: TGTGCCAGCAGCGGAGGCGGGAGATCAAGGACCGAGCAGTACTTC.

The J gene is TRBJ1-1, the V gene TRBV12-5; 8 bases match TRBD1. From germline, CDR1 is LGHNT and CDR2 FRNRAP. V gave up 6 bases and J gave up 3 bases; unmatched junction bases: 3. CDR3 length: 13 amino acids. The CDR3 DNA sequence: TGTGCTAGTGGATCAGGGGGCCACACTGAAGCTTTCTTT. Protein sequence: CASGSGGHTEAFF. The variable domain in full, with the rest retrieved from reference TRBV12-5 and TRBJ1-1, is DARVTQTPRHKVTEMGQEVTMRCQPILGHNTVFWYRQTMMQGLELLAYFRNRAPLDDSGMPKDRFSAEMPDATLATLKIQPSEPRDSAVYFCASGSGGHTEAFFGQGTRLTVV.